This TCR beta chain was recovered during a study of blood T cell repertoires in COVID-19. At the level of the study: Sample material is recorded as cDNA or gDNA derived from T cells, B-cell-depleted T cells, or PBMCs.

Per the study methods: Amplification of reference gene primers was used by the study to estimate nucleated cell counts. Some clones are missing from TCRdb's copy, which holds only in-frame ones; the method was immunoSEQ multiplex PCR. V and J calls and clone size are as listed in that table; D and trimming were resolved from the DNA. The sample yields approximately 440,000 clones, 88% seen once. Germline CDR1 and CDR2: MNHEY and SVGAGI. CDR3 size: 15 residues. The J segment lost 7 bases and the V segment lost 6 bases, leaving 14 bases of the junction unmatched. This clone was counted a single time. Patients of the Seattle cohort, enrolled during active infection, were followed longitudinally.

What was sequenced was peripheral blood. This chain joins TRBV6-5 and TRBJ2-5, with 7 bases aligning to TRBD1. The TCR was taken from a woman between 45 and 65 years old with COVID-19, enrolled during active disease. CDR3 nucleotide sequence: TGTGCCAGCAGCCAGGGGGTACAGGGGCCAAGGACCCAGTACTTC. It codes for CASSQGVQGPRTQYF.